The 12 T cell receptor beta chains below were found in one sample sequenced in a study of blood T cells in healthy people across ages. Primers used in a second PCR of about 6 to 11 cycles were a sample-barcoded 5' primer and a J-beta primer mix. TCRdb recomputed calls from the 5' RACE reads with MiXCR, one row per CDR3 protein. Here the sample spans 750,000 or so distinct CDR3 sequences, 20% to 25% being singletons. These data also formed part of another study, on T cells of mothers and their children.

The sequenced sample consisted of blood. The receptors derive from a boy younger than 18 in good health.

This rearrangement joins TRBV10-3 to TRBJ1-1, with D hard to call. V was shortened by 10 bases and J by 6 bases, with 18 bases between the two germline ends. The CDR3 totals 13 residues. Germline-derived CDR1 and CDR2 are ENHRY and SYGVKD. CDR3 in amino acids: CASSWVGGAEAFF. CDR3 in DNA: TGTGCCAGCAGCTGGGTAGGAGGCGCTGAAGCTTTCTTT.

This clonotype was counted between two and nine times. The rearrangement joins TRBV5-1 to TRBJ1-1; D is perhaps TRBD1 (5 bases). V lost 0 bases to trimming and J lost 10 bases, with 16 bases between them. From germline, CDR1 is SGHRS and CDR2 YFSETQ. The CDR3 loop spans 14 amino acids. The DNA for the CDR3 is TGCGCCAGCAGCTTGGATTCAGGGCATGAGGGAGCTTTCTTT. Amino acid sequence: CASSLDSGHEGAFF.

In this sample, this clonotype turned up a few times. CDR3 sequence: CSADSQDSYNEQFF. CDR3 DNA sequence: TGCAGCGCCGACAGCCAGGATTCATACAATGAGCAGTTCTTC. The chain combines TRBV29-1 with TRBJ2-1; tentative D call: TRBD1 (5 bases). The CDR3 is 14 residues long. Germline-derived CDR1 and CDR2 are SQVTM and ANQGSEA. V was pared by 7 bases and J by 4 bases, with 17 bases between.

J is TRBJ2-3 and V is TRBV29-1; D unresolved. Per germline, CDR1 SQVTM and CDR2 ANQGSEA. CDR3 length: 15 amino acids. V was pared by 0 bases and J by 2 bases, with 12 bases between. CDR3 in amino acids: CSVEDRNSFTDTQYF. In DNA, the CDR3 is TGCAGCGTTGAAGATCGGAACAGCTTCACAGATACGCAGTATTTT.

The chain couples TRBV20-1 to TRBJ2-1, with a possible D match to TRBD2 (7 bases). The V gene lost 0 bases and the J gene lost 3 bases, with 15 bases spanning the gap. Germline-derived CDR1 and CDR2 are DFQATT and SNEGSKA (reference sequence). CDR3 length equals 16 residues. The CDR3 bases are TGCAGTGCTAGAGATCTTTCGGGGGGCTACTACAATGAGCAGTTCTTC. Amino acids: CSARDLSGGYYNEQFF.

This clonotype was counted only a few times. This CDR3 reads CASSQVGGTGGMNEQFF. In DNA, the CDR3 is TGTGCCAGCAGCCAAGTAGGGGGGACAGGGGGGATGAATGAGCAGTTCTTC. The chain couples TRBV3-1 to TRBJ2-1, with 11 nucleotides matching TRBD1. Trimming at V came to 1 base and at J to 7 bases, leaving 9 bases not matched to a gene. CDR3 length equals 17 residues. CDR1 LGHDT and CDR2 YNNKEL come from the germline V gene (reference sequence).

For this clonotype: One junction end disagrees with the germline gene, perhaps due to a read error. The chain recombines TRBV2 with TRBJ2-2, with D possibly being TRBD1 (5 bases). Germline lookup yields CDR1 SNHLY and CDR2 FYNNEI. CDR3 length: 15 amino acids. CDR3 coding DNA: TGTGCCGGCAGTCCCCAGGACACGATTTACGGGGAGCTGTTTTTT. Translated, it gives CAGSPQDTIYGELFF.

The genes are TRBV6-2 or TRBV6-3 and TRBJ2-5, with D possibly called TRBD1 or TRBD2 (7 bases each). The closer fit of TRBJ2-7 to the DNA end suggests the J call may be wrong. The germline CDR1 and CDR2 sequences are MNHEY and SVGEGT. The CDR3 totals 15 residues. The CDR3 nucleotides are TGTGCCAGCAGTAGGGAGGGGACAGTAGCCTACGAGCAGTACTTC. As protein: CASSREGTVAYEQYF.

The chain links TRBV27 to TRBJ2-7, with 11 bases that match TRBD2. CDR1 and CDR2 (germline): MNHEY, SMNVEV (reference sequence). This CDR3 comprises 15 residues. Trimming removed 3 bases from V and 2 bases from J; junction bases left unmatched: 3. The CDR3 sequence: CASSFLAGGAYEQYF. For the CDR3, the DNA is TGTGCCAGCAGTTTCCTAGCGGGAGGTGCCTACGAGCAGTACTTC.

The chain couples TRBV7-2 to TRBJ2-5, with D hard to call. TRBJ2-7 explains the end of the DNA better; the J call may be wrong. The V gene's germline CDR1 is SGHTA and CDR2 FQGNSA. The CDR3 loop spans 12 amino acids. CDR3 sequence: CASSPLLDEQYF. Written as DNA, the CDR3 is TGTGCCAGCAGCCCCCTCTTGGACGAGCAGTACTTC.

The chain carries TRBV7-2 and TRBJ2-2, with a possible D match to TRBD2 (5 bases). This CDR3 is 18 amino acids long. V was pared by 2 bases and J by 6 bases, with 22 bases between. Germline values: CDR1 SGHTA, CDR2 FQGNSA. CDR3 sequence: CASSLRPLFSAGAGELFF. CDR3 nucleotides: TGTGCCAGCAGCTTAAGACCCCTCTTTTCCGCGGGCGCCGGGGAGCTGTTTTTT.

The rearrangement links TRBV13 to TRBJ2-5; possible D gene TRBD1, 7 bases. CDR1 PRHDT and CDR2 FYEKMQ come from the germline V gene (reference sequence). The CDR3 is made up of 17 amino acids. V was cut by 10 bases and J by 4 bases, with 28 bases left in between. The CDR3 DNA reads as TGTGCCACCAGTCCTCGCCAGGGGGGTTGGGAAGGAGAGACCCAGTACTTC. Translated, it gives CATSPRQGGWEGETQYF.